This TCR beta chain was observed in a study of blood T cell repertoires in COVID-19. Libraries were prepared by immunoSEQ multiplex PCR; TCRdb keeps only in-frame clonotypes and omits some of them. The repertoire consists of around 100,000 clones, with approximately 86% occurring once and the leading ten covering about 4.5%. The CDR3 is 18 amino acids. Germline CDR1 and CDR2: KGHSH and LQKENI. V lost 0 bases to trimming and J lost 0 bases; unmatched junction nucleotides: 6. The receptor was derived from a man in his forties with acute or convalescent COVID-19. The sequencing input was peripheral blood. The chain recombines TRBV18 with TRBJ2-1, with TRBD2 matching over 9 bases. The chain's CDR3 is CASSPPASGGNSYNEQFF. CDR3 coding DNA: TGTGCCAGCTCACCACCGGCCAGCGGGGGGAACTCCTACAATGAGCAGTTCTTC.